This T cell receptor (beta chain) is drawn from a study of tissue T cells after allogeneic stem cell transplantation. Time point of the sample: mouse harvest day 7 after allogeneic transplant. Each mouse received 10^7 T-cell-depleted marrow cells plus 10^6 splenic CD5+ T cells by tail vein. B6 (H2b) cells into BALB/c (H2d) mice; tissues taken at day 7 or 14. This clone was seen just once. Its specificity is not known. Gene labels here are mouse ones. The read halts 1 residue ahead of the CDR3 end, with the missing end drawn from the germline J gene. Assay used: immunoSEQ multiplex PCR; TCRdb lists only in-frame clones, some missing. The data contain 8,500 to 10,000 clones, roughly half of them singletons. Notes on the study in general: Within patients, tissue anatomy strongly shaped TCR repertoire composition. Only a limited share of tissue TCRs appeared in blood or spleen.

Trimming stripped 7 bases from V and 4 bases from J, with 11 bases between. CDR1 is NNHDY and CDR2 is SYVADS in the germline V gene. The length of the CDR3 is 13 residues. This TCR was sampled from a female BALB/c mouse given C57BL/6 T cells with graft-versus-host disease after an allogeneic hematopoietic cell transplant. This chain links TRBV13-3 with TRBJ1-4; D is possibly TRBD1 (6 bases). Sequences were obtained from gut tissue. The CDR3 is CASWDINNERLFF. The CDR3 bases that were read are TGTGCCAGCTGGGACATAAACAACGAAAGATTATTT. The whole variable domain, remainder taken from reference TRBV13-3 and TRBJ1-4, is EAAVTQSPRSKVAVTGGKVTLSCHQTNNHDYMYWYRQDTGHGLRLIHYSYVADSTEKGDIPDGYKASRPSQENFSLILELASLSQTAVYFCASWDINNERLFFGHGTKLSVL.